Sequencing of this T cell receptor beta chain was carried out in a study of T cell repertoires in cytomegalovirus infection. To note about this clonotype: One junction end does not reproduce the germline sequence, and a read error may be involved.

This CDR3 is built from 16 residues. One entry per CDR3 protein results from TCRdb running MiXCR on the reads. This sample has 350,000 to 450,000 distinct CDR3 sequences, with about a sixth found just once. V and J are TRBV12-3 or TRBV12-4 and TRBJ2-3; 7 bases fit TRBD2. This sequence was found in a human donor in good health (CMV status not recorded). Some clones in this sample may be carry-over from other donors' samples. The sequencing sample was made of PBMCs. Written as DNA, the CDR3 is TGTGCCAGCAGTTTACGAGTAGCGGGTCGCACAGATACGCGGTATTTT. This codes for CASSLRVAGRTDTRYF.